The 29 T cell receptor beta chains given below trace back to one sample, sequenced in a study of breast tumors, draining lymph nodes, adjacent tissues. In TCRdb, the multiplex PCR reads were re-called with MiXCR into one record per CDR3 protein. The profile shows approximately 280,000 distinct CDR3 sequences, 30% to 35% of them singletons. Samples came from axillary lymph nodes draining the breast cancer. Sequencing was carried out using axillary lymph node tissue. Source of these receptors: a female donor with breast cancer. Some clones in this sample may be carry-over from other donors' samples.

This clonotype was seen at least ten times. The rearrangement uses TRBV7-2 and TRBJ1-4; D is possibly TRBD1 (6 bases). The V end lost 4 bases, the J end lost 4 bases, and 10 bases lay between the germline ends. The V gene's germline CDR1 is SGHTA and CDR2 FQGNSA. This CDR3 has 14 amino acids. The DNA of the CDR3 is TGTGCCAGCAGCTCGGACAGATTTAATGAAAAACTGTTTTTT. This sequence encodes CASSSDRFNEKLFF.

The chain combines TRBV12-3 or TRBV12-4 with TRBJ2-1; 14 bases are a match to TRBD2. The trim removed 6 bases at V and 8 bases at J, leaving 15 bases unmatched. This CDR3 is 18 amino acids long. CDR3 protein: CASRGNTGTSGSLHEQFF. The CDR3 coding sequence is TGTGCCAGCAGGGGGAACACCGGGACTAGCGGGAGTCTCCATGAGCAGTTCTTC.

Here the CDR3 DNA reads TGTGCCAGCAGTCACCCCGGGACTAGCGGGACCTACAATGAGCAGTTCTTC. It translates to CASSHPGTSGTYNEQFF. The chain employs TRBV6-6 and TRBJ2-1, with 13 bases that match TRBD2. Germline CDR1 reads MNHNY; CDR2 reads SVGAGI (reference sequence). V gave up 5 bases and J gave up 2 bases; unmatched junction bases: 6. The CDR3 contains 17 residues.

The table lists this clonotype with many counts. The V gene is TRBV6-5, the J gene TRBJ1-6; maybe TRBD1 (6 bases). Germline V gene data show CDR1 as MNHEY and CDR2 as SVGAGI. The CDR3 loop spans 17 amino acids. V lost 2 bases, J lost 5 bases, and 16 bases lay in between. CDR3 nucleotides: TGTGCCAGCAGTTACGTTGGGGGCGGGGGAAATAATTCACCCCTCCACTTT. Translated: CASSYVGGGGNNSPLHF.

This clonotype has at least ten counts. The chain carries TRBV11-3 and TRBJ2-1; possibly TRBD2 for D (5 bases). This CDR3 region has 14 residues. Germline lookup yields CDR1 SGHNT and CDR2 YENEEA. Trimming pared 5 bases from V and 3 bases from J, leaving 11 bases between. The CDR3 sequence: CASSIWTDYNEQFF. The CDR3 coding sequence is TGTGCCAGCAGCATCTGGACTGACTACAATGAGCAGTTCTTC.

Ten or more counts support this clonotype. This chain connects TRBV18 to TRBJ2-6, with D hard to call. Trimming removed 5 bases at V and 0 bases at J, with 11 bases between. The germline V gene has CDR1 KGHSH and CDR2 LQKENI. The CDR3 consists of 16 residues. CDR3 loop: CASSGPVGSGANVLTF. The CDR3 nucleotides are TGTGCCAGCTCAGGACCAGTTGGCTCTGGGGCCAACGTCCTGACTTTC.

The chain has TRBV27 and TRBJ2-1; D remains unclear. This CDR3 has 13 residues. Germline V gives CDR1 MNHEY, CDR2 SMNVEV (reference sequence). V was pared by 6 bases and J by 6 bases, with 12 bases between. This CDR3 is CASSATSGNEQFF. The CDR3 DNA is TGTGCCAGCAGCGCCACCTCTGGCAATGAGCAGTTCTTC.

This clonotype has at least ten counts. The gene calls are TRBV29-1 and TRBJ2-1, with a weak D call TRBD2 (5 bases). V gave up 3 bases and J gave up 0 bases, with 9 bases separating them. The CDR3 spans 14 residues. Germline V gene data show CDR1 as SQVTM and CDR2 as ANQGSEA. For the CDR3, the DNA is TGCAGCGTTGAGTCGGGGAGCTCCTACAATGAGCAGTTCTTC. This translates into CSVESGSSYNEQFF.

In this sample, this clonotype turned up a few times. This could be a read error, since a much larger clone is one nucleotide away. V and J are TRBV20-1 and TRBJ1-3; D not certain. The germline V gene has CDR1 DFQATT and CDR2 SNEGSKA (reference sequence). The length of the CDR3 is 12 residues. CDR3 residues: CSARAAGNTTYF. The CDR3 DNA reads TGCAGTGCTAGGGCAGCTGGAAACACCACATATTTT.

This clonotype was found many times. CDR3 bases: TGTGCCAGCAGCCCTCCGGGACTAGCGGGAGGGACCAACTACGAGCAGTACTTC. Translated: CASSPPGLAGGTNYEQYF. This chain uses TRBV11-2 with TRBJ2-7, with TRBD2 matching 16 bases. Per germline, CDR1 SGHAT and CDR2 FQNNGV. Germline trimming cut 5 bases from V and 3 bases from J; bases unmatched to any gene: 10. This CDR3 has 18 residues.

Comment on this clonotype: A single base separates this from a much larger clone, so it may be a read error. This chain connects TRBV13 to TRBJ2-7, with TRBD1 matching over 11 bases. The CDR3 loop spans 15 amino acids. Germline V gives CDR1 PRHDT, CDR2 FYEKMQ (reference sequence). The CDR3 spells CASSLPGTGGYGQYF. DNA of the CDR3: TGTGCCAGCAGCTTACCCGGGACAGGGGGGTACGGGCAGTACTTC.

This clonotype came up many times. V usage is TRBV15 and J usage is TRBJ2-5, with D possibly matching TRBD1 (8 bases). CDR1 is LNHNV and CDR2 is YYDKDF in the germline V gene (reference sequence). The CDR3 totals 15 residues. V lost 0 bases, J lost 5 bases, and 13 bases lay in between. The CDR3 sequence: CATSRDQQGGETQYF. The CDR3 coding sequence is TGTGCCACCAGCAGAGATCAACAGGGGGGGGAGACCCAGTACTTC. Looking up the rest from reference TRBV15 and TRBJ2-5 gives the full variable domain: DAMVIQNPRYQVTQFGKPVTLSCSQTLNHNVMYWYQQKSSQAPKLLFHYYDKDFNNEADTPDNFQSRRPNTSFCFLDIRSPGLGDTAMYLCATSRDQQGGETQYFGPGTRLLVL.

This clonotype was found many times. The V and J genes are TRBV20-1 and TRBJ2-3, with a possible D match to TRBD2 (5 bases). Germline loops: CDR1 DFQATT, CDR2 SNEGSKA (reference sequence). The CDR3 extends over 13 amino acids. Trimming left V 4 bases short and J 1 base short, with 9 bases between. The CDR3, as DNA: TGCAGTGCTATTCGGCGGGGCACAGATACGCAGTATTTT. This sequence encodes CSAIRRGTDTQYF.

This clonotype has only a few counts. J is TRBJ2-7 and V is TRBV27; D may be TRBD2 (5 bases). The CDR3 consists of 13 residues. CDR1 MNHEY and CDR2 SMNVEV come from the germline V gene (reference sequence). The V end lost 6 bases, the J end lost 3 bases, and 12 bases lay between the germline ends. CDR3 in amino acids: CASRRAGVYEQYF. The CDR3 DNA follows: TGTGCCAGCAGGCGGGCAGGTGTCTACGAGCAGTACTTC.

Remarks on this clonotype: This may come from a read error, since a much larger clone is one base off. The genes are TRBV6-5 and TRBJ2-5; 8 nucleotides match TRBD2. The V and J ends lost 7 bases and 4 bases, in that order; junction bases with no gene match: 5. The CDR3 covers 13 residues. Germline lookup yields CDR1 MNHEY and CDR2 SVGAGI. CDR3 region: CASTAAGGETQYF. The CDR3 DNA follows: TGTGCCAGCACCGCCGCGGGGGGAGAGACCCAGTACTTC.

Many counts were recorded for this clonotype. The gene calls are TRBV24-1 and TRBJ2-3; D unresolved. This CDR3 region has 14 residues. Germline V gene sequence: CDR1 KGHDR, CDR2 SFDVKD. The germline V and J ends were trimmed by 6 bases and 0 bases, with 9 bases remaining between them. CDR3 amino acids: CATSWGQSTDTQYF. CDR3 bases: TGTGCCACCAGTTGGGGTCAGAGCACAGATACGCAGTATTTT.

The gene calls are TRBV11-2 and TRBJ2-7; a weak D match, TRBD1 (6 bases). V lost 8 bases to trimming and J lost 7 bases, with 21 bases between them. CDR1 is SGHAT, CDR2 FQNNGV, per germline. CDR3 length equals 14 residues. The CDR3 sequence: CASDGTLSLIEQYF. The CDR3 nucleotides are TGTGCCAGCGACGGGACACTCTCCCTCATAGAGCAGTACTTC.

About this clonotype itself: Just one base apart from a much larger clone, this may be a read error. The CDR3 spells CGAYQGYEQYF. As DNA, the CDR3 is TGCGGTGCCTACCAGGGGTACGAGCAGTACTTC. V is TRBV20-1 and J is TRBJ2-7; a weak D match, TRBD1 (6 bases). The germline CDR1 and CDR2 sequences are DFQATT and SNEGSKA (reference sequence). This CDR3 contains 11 residues.

This clonotype occurred a few times. V is TRBV3-1 and J is TRBJ2-3; 12 positions agree with TRBD2. V lost 4 bases and J lost 4; bases outside the gene matches: 9. Germline lookup yields CDR1 LGHDT and CDR2 YNNKEL (reference sequence). This CDR3 comprises 17 residues. The CDR3 here is CASSPQTSGRWSDTQYF. CDR3 coding DNA: TGTGCCAGCAGCCCACAAACTAGCGGGAGGTGGTCAGATACGCAGTATTTT.

The rearrangement links TRBV28 to TRBJ1-3; D uncertain. CDR1 and CDR2 from the germline V gene are MDHEN and SYDVKM. CDR3 length: 14 amino acids. Trimming pared 4 bases from V and 6 bases from J, leaving 13 bases between. DNA of the CDR3: TGTGCCAGCAGTTCACCACAGATCATAAACACCATATATTTT. Its protein product is CASSSPQIINTIYF.

This clonotype was observed many times. J is TRBJ2-7 and V is TRBV5-1; TRBD1 matches 7 bases. The germline gives CDR1 SGHRS, CDR2 YFSETQ. Trimming cost V 4 bases and J 4 bases; bases outside gene matches: 8. CDR3 length equals 14 residues. The CDR3 bases are TGCGCCAGCAGCCCCGACAGGGCGTCGTACGAGCAGTACTTC. This gives the protein CASSPDRASYEQYF.

This clonotype was found many times. V and J are TRBV7-3 and TRBJ2-3; D ambiguous. V was cut by 5 bases and J by 5 bases, with 17 bases left in between. The CDR3 has 15 residues. CDR1 is SGHTA, CDR2 FQGTGA, per germline. The CDR3 loop is CASSLRERPQDTQYF. Written as DNA, the CDR3 is TGTGCCAGCAGCCTCCGCGAACGGCCGCAAGATACGCAGTATTTT.

Regarding this clonotype: A clone one base away is much larger, so this may be a read error. The chain recombines TRBV6-5 with TRBJ2-3; possibly TRBD1 for D (6 bases). Germline V gene data show CDR1 as MNHEY and CDR2 as SVGAGI. CDR3 size: 14 residues. With 5 bases removed from V and 2 bases from J, the gap between germline ends came to 11 bases. This chain's CDR3 is CASSVGTTTDTQYF. CDR3 DNA sequence: TGTGCCAGCAGTGTCGGGACAACCACAGATACGCAGTATTTT.

This clonotype was seen many times. This chain connects TRBV10-3 to TRBJ1-3; 10 bases align to TRBD1. In germline, CDR1 is ENHRY, CDR2 SYGVKD. This CDR3 is built from 14 residues. Unmatched junction bases numbered 1, after V lost 6 bases and J lost 2 bases. CDR3 amino acids: CAIRGTGAGNTIYF. In DNA form, the CDR3 reads TGTGCCATCAGGGGGACAGGGGCTGGAAACACCATATATTTT.

In its sample, this clonotype was seen a few times. Being one base from a much bigger clone, this may be a read error. V usage is TRBV5-1 and J usage is TRBJ2-1; 8 nucleotides match TRBD2. CDR1 and CDR2 from the germline V gene are SGHRS and YFSETQ. The CDR3 is 13 residues long. The CDR3 bases are TGCGCCAGCAGCCGGGGACTAGTTGATGACCAGTTCTTC. Protein: CASSRGLVDDQFF.

This clonotype was seen more than once but under ten times. This chain uses TRBV12-3 or TRBV12-4 with TRBJ2-1; TRBD1 or TRBD2 may be the D gene (5 bases each). Trimming took 10 bases from V and 2 from J, leaving 15 bases between them. The CDR3 has 14 residues. The CDR3 here is CATWGRLPYNEQFF. CDR3 nucleotides: TGTGCCACCTGGGGGAGACTACCCTACAATGAGCAGTTCTTC.

At least ten counts were recorded for this clonotype. The V and J genes are TRBV5-8 and TRBJ2-7; no reliable D call. CDR3 length equals 11 residues. The germline gives CDR1 SGHTS, CDR2 YDEGEE. With 4 bases removed from V and 5 bases from J, the gap between germline ends came to 7 bases. This CDR3 is CASSLTHEQYF. The CDR3 DNA is TGTGCCAGCAGCCTAACCCACGAGCAGTACTTC.

This clonotype was detected a few times. The V gene is TRBV6-6, the J gene TRBJ2-7, with 8 bases matching TRBD1. CDR1 MNHNY and CDR2 SVGAGI come from the germline V gene (reference sequence). Losses at the gene ends were 5 bases for V and 2 bases for J; bases not matched to a gene: 5. The CDR3 is made up of 14 amino acids. In nucleotides, the CDR3 is TGTGCCAGCAGTCACGGACAGGGTCCCTACGAGCAGTACTTC. Protein sequence: CASSHGQGPYEQYF.

This clonotype was seen ten or more times. The rearrangement links TRBV29-1 to TRBJ2-2; D possibly corresponds to TRBD1 (5 bases). V dropped 3 bases and J dropped 4 bases, with 9 bases sitting between them. This CDR3 has 13 amino acids. CDR1 is SQVTM, CDR2 ANQGSEA, per germline. CDR3 DNA: TGCAGCGTTGATGGGGCAGGCACCGGGGAGCTGTTTTTT. Its protein is CSVDGAGTGELFF.